These 16 T cell receptor beta chains share one sample of origin, sequenced in a study of control samples from healthy donors and cancer patients. Sequenced by immunoSEQ multiplex PCR; TCRdb stores in-frame clones only, minus some. The sample lists more than 120,000 clones, around 90% occurring once. The source material was blood. These receptors came from a young man in good health.

This sequence joins TRBV28 and TRBJ1-1; possible D gene TRBD1, 5 bases. V lost 0 bases, J lost 3 bases, and 8 bases lay in between. This CDR3 comprises 14 residues. From germline, CDR1 is MDHEN and CDR2 SYDVKM. The CDR3 nucleotides are TGTGCCAGCAGTTTATGGCAGGGAGACACTGAAGCTTTCTTT. This encodes CASSLWQGDTEAFF.

This chain joins TRBV19 and TRBJ1-3; tentatively, D is TRBD1 (6 bases). The V and J ends lost 1 base and 0 bases respectively, with 7 bases between them. This CDR3 comprises 15 residues. From germline, CDR1 is LNHDA and CDR2 SQIVND (reference sequence). In DNA form, the CDR3 reads TGTGCCAGTAGTATAGCAGGGGCCTCTGGAAACACCATATATTTT. Translating it yields CASSIAGASGNTIYF.

This clone was seen a few times. The J gene is TRBJ2-1, the V gene TRBV19; 8 bases align to TRBD2. Germline V gene sequence: CDR1 LNHDA, CDR2 SQIVND (reference sequence). With V trimmed by 6 bases and J by 6 bases, 13 bases remained unmatched. This CDR3 region has 16 residues. This CDR3 reads CASRTHSQRGRNEQFF. CDR3 bases: TGTGCCAGTAGAACTCATTCCCAGCGGGGGCGCAATGAGCAGTTCTTC.

The rearrangement links TRBV5-1 to TRBJ2-7, with 9 bases lining up with TRBD1. Germline V lookup: CDR1 SGHRS, CDR2 YFSETQ. V shed 0 bases and J 5 bases; nucleotides not matched to a gene: 6. The CDR3 has 15 residues. CDR3 in DNA: TGCGCCAGCAGCTTGGCGGGACAGGGTATCCACGAGCAGTACTTC. Translation: CASSLAGQGIHEQYF.

The J gene is TRBJ2-1, the V gene TRBV5-6; possibly TRBD2 for D (6 bases). Germline CDR1 and CDR2: SGHDT and YYEEEE. Trimming pared 4 bases from V and 3 bases from J, leaving 14 bases between. This CDR3 is 15 amino acids long. The CDR3 DNA reads as TGTGCCAGCAGCCCCGGGACTGGAATCTACAATGAGCAGTTCTTC. Encoded protein: CASSPGTGIYNEQFF. Full variable domain (outside the CDR3, taken from reference TRBV5-6 and TRBJ2-1): DAGVTQSPTHLIKTRGQQVTLRCSPKSGHDTVSWYQQALGQGPQFIFQYYEEEERQRGNFPDRFSGHQFPNYSSELNVNALLLGDSALYLCASSPGTGIYNEQFFGPGTRLTVL.

The chain joins TRBV4-1 to TRBJ1-5, with D perhaps TRBD1 (5 bases). V lost 3 bases and J 4 bases, leaving 7 bases between the germline ends. Germline V gene data show CDR1 as MGHRA and CDR2 as YSYEKL. CDR3 length: 13 amino acids. CDR3 nucleotide sequence: TGCGCCAGCAGCCAGGACACTAATCAGCCCCAGCATTTT. Amino acids: CASSQDTNQPQHF.

This chain joins TRBV13 and TRBJ2-3, with 8 bases that match TRBD2. V lost 5 bases and J lost 0; bases outside the gene matches: 7. There are 16 residues in the CDR3. Germline loops: CDR1 PRHDT, CDR2 FYEKMQ (reference sequence). This CDR3 is CASSQRGRSSTDTQYF. The CDR3 DNA is TGTGCCAGCAGCCAGCGGGGGCGATCTAGCACAGATACGCAGTATTTT.

CDR3 loop: CASSIPPRQGSNQPQHF. CDR3 coding DNA: TGTGCCAGCAGTATCCCCCCGAGACAGGGAAGCAATCAGCCCCAGCATTTT. The rearrangement uses TRBV28 and TRBJ1-5; 7 bases fit TRBD1. This CDR3 is 17 amino acids long. From germline, CDR1 is MDHEN and CDR2 SYDVKM. V lost 5 bases, J lost 1 base, and 11 bases stayed unmatched.

This chain uses TRBV6-5 with TRBJ2-3, with D perhaps TRBD1 (7 bases). Germline assignment: CDR1 MNHEY and CDR2 SVGAGI. The CDR3 is made up of 16 amino acids. Trimming cost V 3 bases and J 6 bases, with 19 bases left between them. DNA of the CDR3: TGTGCCAGCAGTTATGGTAGTGGCGCGGGACAGGATACGCAGTATTTT. As protein: CASSYGSGAGQDTQYF.

The CDR3 bases are TGTGCCAGCAGGAGGACTGTCTCCTACGAGCAGTACTTC. Translated: CASRRTVSYEQYF. The V gene is TRBV6-5, the J gene TRBJ2-7; a possible D gene is TRBD2 (5 bases). The V gene's germline CDR1 is MNHEY and CDR2 SVGAGI. This CDR3 spans 13 amino acids. Trimming shortened V by 6 bases and J by 0 bases, and 9 bases separated the two germline ends.

The chain has TRBV7-2 and TRBJ1-1; D unresolved. Germline V gene sequence: CDR1 SGHTA, CDR2 FQGNSA. Trimming removed 4 bases at V and 1 base at J, with 7 bases between. This CDR3 has 13 residues. For the CDR3, the DNA is TGTGCCAGCAGCTGGAGCAGGAACACTGAAGCTTTCTTT. Amino acids: CASSWSRNTEAFF.

The J gene is TRBJ1-6, the V gene TRBV6-7; D is perhaps TRBD1 (6 bases). TRBV6-7 is marked as an open reading frame, function uncertain. With 2 bases removed from V and 4 bases from J, the gap between germline ends came to 12 bases. This CDR3 comprises 16 residues. Written as DNA, the CDR3 is TGTGCCAGCAGTTACGGGGGGGCGGGTTATAATTCACCCCTCCACTTT. This encodes CASSYGGAGYNSPLHF.

This chain joins TRBV6-1 and TRBJ1-2; TRBD1 might be the D (5 bases). V dropped 1 base and J dropped 5 bases, with 14 bases sitting between them. The CDR3 runs to 15 residues. Germline assignment: CDR1 MNHNS and CDR2 SASEGT. The CDR3 nucleotides read TGTGCCAGCAGTGAAGTAGGGCAGGGAGGGTATGGCTACACCTTC. Residues: CASSEVGQGGYGYTF.

This chain connects TRBV18 to TRBJ2-3; D perhaps matches TRBD2 (6 bases). Trimming left V 1 base short and J 3 bases short, with 11 bases between. The CDR3 covers 15 residues. Germline values: CDR1 KGHSH, CDR2 LQKENI. The CDR3 spells CASSPLAAPTDTQYF. Here the CDR3 DNA reads TGTGCCAGCTCACCACTAGCGGCCCCGACAGATACGCAGTATTTT.

The J gene is TRBJ2-3, the V gene TRBV7-9; D call uncertain. V was shortened by 4 bases and J by 3 bases, with 11 bases between the two germline ends. This CDR3 contains 14 residues. Germline-derived CDR1 and CDR2 are SEHNR and FQNEAQ (reference sequence). The CDR3 here is CASSYRSTTDTQYF. For the CDR3, the DNA is TGTGCCAGCAGCTACCGATCAACAACAGATACGCAGTATTTT.

This clone was observed a single time. V gene TRBV9 combines with J gene TRBJ1-1; D gene ambiguous. The CDR3 contains 12 residues. Trimming removed 6 bases at V and 0 bases at J, with 6 bases between. From germline, CDR1 is SGDLS and CDR2 YYNGEE. CDR3 residues: CASTELNTEAFF. The CDR3 nucleotides read TGTGCCAGCACCGAGTTGAACACTGAAGCTTTCTTT.